The entry that follows covers one T cell receptor (beta chain) sequence. This entry is derived from a study of control samples from healthy donors and cancer patients. This CDR3 is 14 amino acids long. CDR1 is SEHNR, CDR2 FQNEAQ, per germline (reference sequence). The V end was cut by 5 bases, the J end by 4 bases, with 11 bases between. Clones were read by immunoSEQ multiplex PCR, and TCRdb kept only the in-frame ones, dropping some. The table shows 130,000 or so clones, with roughly 89% occurring only once. Sequenced: blood. This TCR was sampled from a man younger than 35 in good health. The chain joins TRBV7-9 to TRBJ2-2, with unresolved D. In nucleotides, the CDR3 is TGTGCCAGCAGCCCGACCGAGGCCACCGGGGAGCTGTTTTTT. Encoded protein: CASSPTEATGELFF.